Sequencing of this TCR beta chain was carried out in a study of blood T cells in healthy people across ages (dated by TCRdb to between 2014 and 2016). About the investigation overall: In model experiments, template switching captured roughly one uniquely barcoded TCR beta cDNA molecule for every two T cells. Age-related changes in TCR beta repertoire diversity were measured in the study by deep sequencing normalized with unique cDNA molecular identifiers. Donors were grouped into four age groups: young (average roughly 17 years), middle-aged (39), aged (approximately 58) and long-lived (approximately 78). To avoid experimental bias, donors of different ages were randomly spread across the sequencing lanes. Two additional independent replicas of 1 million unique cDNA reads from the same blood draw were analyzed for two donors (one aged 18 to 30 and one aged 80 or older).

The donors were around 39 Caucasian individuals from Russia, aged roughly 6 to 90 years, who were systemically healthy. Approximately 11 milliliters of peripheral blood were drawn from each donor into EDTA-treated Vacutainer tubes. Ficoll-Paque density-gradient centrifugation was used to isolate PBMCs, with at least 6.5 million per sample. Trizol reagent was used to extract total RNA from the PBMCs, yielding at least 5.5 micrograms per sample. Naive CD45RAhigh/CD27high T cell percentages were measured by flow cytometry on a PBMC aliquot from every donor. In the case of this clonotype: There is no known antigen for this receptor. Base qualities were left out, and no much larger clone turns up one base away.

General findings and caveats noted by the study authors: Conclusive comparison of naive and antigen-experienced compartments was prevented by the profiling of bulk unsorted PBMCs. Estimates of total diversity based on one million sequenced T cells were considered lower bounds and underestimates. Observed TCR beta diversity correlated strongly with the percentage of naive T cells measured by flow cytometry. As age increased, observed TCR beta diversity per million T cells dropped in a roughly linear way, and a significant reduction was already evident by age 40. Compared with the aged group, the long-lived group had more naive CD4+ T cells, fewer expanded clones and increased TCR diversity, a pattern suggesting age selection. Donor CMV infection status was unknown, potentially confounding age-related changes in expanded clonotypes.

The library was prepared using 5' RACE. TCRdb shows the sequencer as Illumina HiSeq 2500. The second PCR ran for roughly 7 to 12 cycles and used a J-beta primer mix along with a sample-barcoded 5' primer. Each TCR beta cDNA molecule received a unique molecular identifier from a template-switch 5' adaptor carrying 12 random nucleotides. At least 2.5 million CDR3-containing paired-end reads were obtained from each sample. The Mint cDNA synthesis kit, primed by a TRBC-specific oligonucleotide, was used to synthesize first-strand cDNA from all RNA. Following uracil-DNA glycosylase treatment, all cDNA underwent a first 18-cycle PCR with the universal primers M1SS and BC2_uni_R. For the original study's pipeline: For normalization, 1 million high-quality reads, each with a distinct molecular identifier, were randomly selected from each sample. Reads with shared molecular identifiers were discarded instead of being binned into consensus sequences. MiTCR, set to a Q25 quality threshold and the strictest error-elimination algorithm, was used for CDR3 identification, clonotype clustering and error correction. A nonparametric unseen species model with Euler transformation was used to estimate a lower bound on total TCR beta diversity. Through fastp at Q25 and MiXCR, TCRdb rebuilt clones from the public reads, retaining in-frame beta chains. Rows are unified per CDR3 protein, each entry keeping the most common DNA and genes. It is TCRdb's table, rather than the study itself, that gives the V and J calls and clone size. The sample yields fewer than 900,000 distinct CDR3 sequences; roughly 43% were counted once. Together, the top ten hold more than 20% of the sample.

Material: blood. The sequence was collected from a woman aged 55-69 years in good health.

This receptor carries the CDR3 CASSEEGLRGETEAFF. The base sequence is TGTGCCAGCAGCGAAGAGGGCCTCCGAGGGGAGACTGAAGCTTTCTTT. The sequence links TRBV12-3 or TRBV12-4 to TRBJ1-1, and possibly TRBD1, on 5 matching bases. From its cysteine to its phenylalanine, the CDR3 spans 16 amino acids. Only CDR3 DNA is held: 48 bases, read in frame from base 1. V is cut by 6 bases and J by 5 bases, and the space between the germline ends is 22 bases.